One sample yielded the 32 T cell receptor beta chains listed below, sequenced in a study of blood T cells in healthy people across ages. Next came a second PCR, run for about 6 to 12 cycles, which used a sample-barcoded 5' primer along with a J-beta primer mix. TCRdb called the 5' RACE reads again in MiXCR, with one record for every CDR3 protein. The sample lists approximately 1.5 million distinct CDR3 sequences, roughly a third seen once, with over 9% in the top ten. Source material: blood. The origin of the receptors is a woman aged 25-40 years in good health.

This chain joins TRBV3-1 and TRBJ2-7, with 7 bases lining up with TRBD1. Per the germline V gene, CDR1 is LGHDT and CDR2 is YNNKEL (reference sequence). The CDR3 loop spans 14 amino acids. V gave up 2 bases and J gave up 5 bases; unmatched junction bases: 6. The CDR3: CASSQLQGYDEQYF. Written as DNA, the CDR3 is TGTGCCAGCAGCCAACTACAGGGGTACGACGAGCAGTACTTC.

The chain joins TRBV20-1 to TRBJ2-4; D not resolved. The J call may be incorrect, as the DNA end agrees better with TRBJ2-7. The CDR3 extends over 13 amino acids. Germline values: CDR1 DFQATT, CDR2 SNEGSKA (reference sequence). The DNA of the CDR3 is TGCAGTGCTAGAGATCCGAAAGAATCCGAGCAGTACTTC. Residues: CSARDPKESEQYF.

This clonotype showed up just a few times. CDR3 bases: TGCAGTGCTTTGACTAGCGGGGGTAGCTCCTACAATGAGCAGTTCTTC. Residues: CSALTSGGSSYNEQFF. J is TRBJ2-1 and V is TRBV20-1; 12 bases are shared with TRBD2. CDR3 length equals 16 residues. In germline, CDR1 is DFQATT, CDR2 SNEGSKA (reference sequence). V was pared by 5 bases and J by 0 bases, with 5 bases of the junction left unmatched.

In the case of this clonotype: A much larger clone sits a single nucleotide away, making a read error possible. The chain is built from TRBV10-3 and TRBJ1-5; 7 bases line up with TRBD1. CDR3 length equals 14 residues. The V gene's germline CDR1 is ENHRY and CDR2 SYGVKD. CDR3 in amino acids: CAISSTGSSQPQHF. In nucleotides, the CDR3 is TGTGCCATCAGCTCGACAGGGAGCAGTCAGCCCCAGCATTTT.

This clonotype appeared a single time. The junction departs from the called germline gene at one end, perhaps through a read error. The CDR3 loop reads CASTQLAGGADTEYF. The CDR3 nucleotides read TGTGCCAGCACCCAGCTAGCGGGCGGAGCAGATACGGAGTATTTT. J is TRBJ2-3 and V is TRBV12-3 or TRBV12-4; 8 bases map to TRBD2. The length of the CDR3 is 15 residues.

The CDR3 nucleotides read TGCAGTGCTAGAGATGGGGGGACTAGCGGGAGAACCTACGAGCAGTTCTTC. This gives the protein CSARDGGTSGRTYEQFF. The chain is built from TRBV20-1 and TRBJ2-7, with TRBD2 identical over 14 bases. The J call is uncertain, as TRBJ2-1 better fits the DNA end. The CDR3 runs to 17 residues. The germline gives CDR1 DFQATT, CDR2 SNEGSKA (reference sequence).

This clonotype has just a few counts. This chain connects TRBV6-2 or TRBV6-3 to TRBJ2-7; D might be TRBD1 (6 bases). With 0 bases removed from V and 1 base from J, the gap between germline ends came to 19 bases. The CDR3 length is 18 residues. CDR1 MNHEY and CDR2 SVGEGT come from the germline V gene. The CDR3 DNA follows: TGTGCCAGCAGTTACTCGTGGGCTAGCCGACAGGAATCCTACGAGCAGTACTTC. This translates into CASSYSWASRQESYEQYF.

A few counts support this clonotype. The chain uses TRBV6-4 and TRBJ2-4; D uncertain. The end of the DNA fits TRBJ2-7 better, so the J call may be wrong. The germline V gene has CDR1 MRHNA and CDR2 SNTAGT. The CDR3 length is 13 residues. CDR3 residues: CASSERLGDEQYF. CDR3 bases: TGTGCCAGCAGTGAACGGTTAGGCGACGAGCAGTACTTC.

In this sample, this clonotype turned up once. Since a much larger clone is just one base distant, this may be a read error. The rearrangement joins TRBV4-1 to TRBJ2-1, with D perhaps matching TRBD1 or TRBD2 (7 bases each). The CDR3 consists of 17 residues. The germline CDR1 and CDR2 sequences are MGHRA and YSYEKL. The ends were cut back, 8 bases at V and 3 bases at J, with 23 bases in the middle. The CDR3 DNA follows: TGCGCCAGCGGCCCTCCCCAGGGGGGGGGCCACTACAATGAGCAGTTCTTC. The encoded protein is CASGPPQGGGHYNEQFF.

As concerns this clonotype: At one end, the junction sequence differs from germline, possibly due to a read error. V usage is TRBV7-8 and J usage is TRBJ2-7, with D possibly being TRBD1 or TRBD2 (5 bases each). Germline values: CDR1 SGHVS, CDR2 FQNEAQ. CDR3 size: 13 residues. DNA of the CDR3: TGTGCCAGCAGCTTAGGAGGGGTCTACGAGCGGTACTTC. Its translation is CASSLGGVYERYF.

The chain uses TRBV27 and TRBJ2-2, with 7 positions matching TRBD1. CDR1 MNHEY and CDR2 SMNVEV come from the germline V gene (reference sequence). This CDR3 region has 14 residues. V gave up 6 bases and J gave up 6 bases; unmatched junction bases: 7. The CDR3 sequence: CASSDRVKAGELFF. CDR3 in DNA: TGTGCCAGCAGCGACAGGGTCAAAGCCGGGGAGCTGTTTTTT.

With respect to this clonotype: A much larger clone differs from this one at a single base, so this may be a read error. The CDR3 sequence: CASSPGPGSNQPLHF. The CDR3 bases are TGCGCCAGCAGCCCCGGACCCGGTAGCAATCAGCCCCTGCATTTT. The chain employs TRBV4-1 and TRBJ1-5; D gene ambiguous. Per the germline V gene, CDR1 is MGHRA and CDR2 is YSYEKL. There are 15 residues in the CDR3.

This clonotype has only a few counts. This chain uses TRBV30 with TRBJ2-5; possible D gene TRBD1, 5 bases. Germline V lookup: CDR1 GTSNPN, CDR2 SVGIG (reference sequence). The length of the CDR3 is 15 residues. Trimming removed 0 bases from V and 3 bases from J, with 14 bases in between. The CDR3 nucleotides are TGTGCCTGGAGTGTAGAGTATGGGGCTAAAGAGACCCAGTACTTC. This encodes CAWSVEYGAKETQYF.

V and J are TRBV15 and TRBJ2-7; TRBD2 matches 12 bases. Trimming at V came to 5 bases and at J to 3 bases, leaving 2 bases not matched to a gene. The CDR3 totals 14 residues. Germline V lookup: CDR1 LNHNV, CDR2 YYDKDF (reference sequence). The CDR3, as DNA: TGTGCCACCAGCGAGGGACTAGCGGGCTACGAGCAGTACTTC. It encodes CATSEGLAGYEQYF.

Only a few counts were recorded for this clonotype. CDR3 loop: CATSQGLGSPLHF. CDR3 DNA: TGTGCCACTTCACAGGGGCTGGGTTCACCCCTCCACTTT. The chain employs TRBV12-3 or TRBV12-4 and TRBJ1-6; 7 bases agree with TRBD1. With V trimmed by 10 bases and J by 9 bases, 9 bases remained unmatched. This CDR3 comprises 13 residues.

This chain joins TRBV20-1 and TRBJ2-3, with D possibly TRBD1 on 5 matching bases. Per germline, CDR1 DFQATT and CDR2 SNEGSKA (reference sequence). Trimming took 6 bases from V and 4 from J, leaving 14 bases between them. This CDR3 spans 13 amino acids. The CDR3 is CSAPPQGPDTQYF. The CDR3 bases are TGCAGTGCCCCTCCGCAGGGCCCAGATACGCAGTATTTT.

The genes are TRBV7-9 and TRBJ2-1; 7 nucleotides match TRBD2. The germline V gene has CDR1 SEHNR and CDR2 FQNEAQ (reference sequence). This CDR3 is built from 17 residues. The trim removed 5 bases at V and 7 bases at J, leaving 17 bases unmatched. The CDR3 reads CASSQVGGRVRKNEQFF. CDR3 nucleotide sequence: TGTGCCAGCAGCCAGGTGGGGGGGAGGGTTCGGAAAAATGAGCAGTTCTTC. The variable domain in full, with the rest retrieved from reference TRBV7-9 and TRBJ2-1, is DTGVSQNPRHKITKRGQNVTFRCDPISEHNRLYWYRQTLGQGPEFLTYFQNEAQLEKSRLLSDRFSAERPKGSFSTLEIQRTEQGDSAMYLCASSQVGGRVRKNEQFFGPGTRLTVL.

This clonotype was seen a few times. The chain combines TRBV20-1 with TRBJ1-2; 8 nucleotides match TRBD1. The germline V gene encodes CDR1 DFQATT and CDR2 SNEGSKA (reference sequence). Trimming took 6 bases from V and 7 from J; bases not matched to a gene: 4. This CDR3 has 11 residues. The DNA for the CDR3 is TGCAGTGCAAAGGACAGGGTTGGCTACACCTTC. It translates to CSAKDRVGYTF.

V usage is TRBV2 and J usage is TRBJ2-3; weak D call: TRBD1 (5 bases). V was shortened by 7 bases and J by 0 bases, with 17 bases between the two germline ends. The CDR3 sequence is 16 residues long. Germline CDR1 is SNHLY and CDR2 is FYNNEI. Written as DNA, the CDR3 is TGTGCCAGCAATTCTCGGACATACCCCAGCACAGATACGCAGTATTTT. Encoded protein: CASNSRTYPSTDTQYF.

The gene calls are TRBV11-2 and TRBJ2-3; TRBD2 aligns across 8 bases. Germline trimming cut 1 base from V and 0 bases from J; bases unmatched to any gene: 6. Germline assignment: CDR1 SGHAT and CDR2 FQNNGV. The CDR3 has 17 amino acids. CDR3 sequence reads: CASSLGTSGLSTDTQYF. Written as DNA, the CDR3 is TGTGCCAGCAGCTTAGGAACTAGCGGCCTTAGCACAGATACGCAGTATTTT.

The genes are TRBV6-7 and TRBJ2-7; unclear D gene. Being an ORF, TRBV6-7 has a function that is uncertain. The CDR3 is made up of 12 amino acids. Trimming took 7 bases from V and 2 from J, leaving 9 bases between them. The CDR3 region has the DNA TGTGCCAGCAAGTGGGCAGCCTACGAGCAGTACTTC. Translating gives CASKWAAYEQYF.

The chain links TRBV6-2 or TRBV6-3 to TRBJ2-7; 7 bases line up with TRBD1. This CDR3 is built from 16 residues. CDR1 and CDR2 (germline): MNHEY, SVGEGT. Trimming cost V 6 bases and J 0 bases; bases outside gene matches: 11. The CDR3 DNA reads as TGTGCCAGCAGCCTCACCCCCGGGACAGTCTCCTACGAGCAGTACTTC. As protein: CASSLTPGTVSYEQYF.

This clonotype was recorded many times. The V call is TRBV29-1, the J call TRBJ2-7; D is perhaps TRBD2 (6 bases). This CDR3 is built from 13 residues. The germline gives CDR1 SQVTM, CDR2 ANQGSEA. Trimming took 8 bases from V and 3 from J, leaving 17 bases between them. The CDR3 DNA sequence: TGCAGCTCAGGAGGGCCGGTGGTCTACGAGCAGTACTTC. It encodes CSSGGPVVYEQYF.

Note on this clonotype: One end of the junction does not line up with germline, which may come from a read error. This chain connects TRBV6-5 to TRBJ2-1; weak D call: TRBD2 (5 bases). CDR1 and CDR2 from the germline V gene are MNHEY and SVGAGI. This CDR3 spans 19 amino acids. This CDR3 is CTSSYSLGPPGSSYNEQFF. The DNA for the CDR3 is TGTACCAGCAGTTATTCGCTCGGACCACCGGGGAGCTCCTACAATGAGCAGTTCTTC.

This clonotype was seen a few times. This chain joins TRBV20-1 and TRBJ2-1, with 10 positions matching TRBD2. Losses at the gene ends were 5 bases for V and 9 bases for J; bases not matched to a gene: 16. The CDR3 covers 16 residues. Germline CDR1 DFQATT, CDR2 SNEGSKA (reference sequence). The CDR3 DNA follows: TGCAGTGCTCGCTATCGCCTCAGCGGGGGGGCGGGTGAGCAGTTCTTC. Translation gives CSARYRLSGGAGEQFF.

This clonotype was found a few times. The V and J genes are TRBV29-1 and TRBJ2-3, with D tentatively TRBD2 (5 bases). Per germline, CDR1 SQVTM and CDR2 ANQGSEA. V was pared by 5 bases and J by 1 base, with 22 bases between. The CDR3 runs 17 residues. DNA for the CDR3: TGCAGCGTTTGGGTCGGGGTAAGGGTTCCGGGCACAGATACGCAGTATTTT. Its translation is CSVWVGVRVPGTDTQYF.

V and J are TRBV6-2 or TRBV6-3 and TRBJ2-1; a possible D gene is TRBD2 (6 bases). CDR3 length: 16 residues. Germline lookup yields CDR1 MNHEY and CDR2 SVGEGT. The V end lost 8 bases, the J end lost 8 bases, and 25 bases lay between the germline ends. The DNA for the CDR3 is TGTGCCAGCGGACCCTACTTGGGGGGACCTATAGATGAGCAGTTCTTC. Protein sequence: CASGPYLGGPIDEQFF.

This clonotype has just a few counts. The chain links TRBV7-6 to TRBJ2-1, with TRBD2 identical over 7 bases. With V trimmed by 1 base and J by 0 bases, 12 bases remained unmatched. CDR3 length: 19 amino acids. In germline, CDR1 is SGHVS, CDR2 FNYEAQ. The CDR3 region has the DNA TGTGCCAGCAGCTTAGGGGCGAGCGGGATTACTCACTCCTACAATGAGCAGTTCTTC. Translated: CASSLGASGITHSYNEQFF. Supplemented by reference TRBV7-6 and TRBJ2-1, the full variable domain reads GAGVSQSPRYKVTKRGQDVALRCDPISGHVSLYWYRQALGQGPEFLTYFNYEAQQDKSGLPNDRFSAERPEGSISTLTIQRTEQRDSAMYRCASSLGASGITHSYNEQFFGPGTRLTVL.

In this sample, this clonotype turned up many times. The chain joins TRBV12-3 or TRBV12-4 to TRBJ1-5, with 8 bases lining up with TRBD1. V was pared by 7 bases and J by 7 bases, with 6 bases of the junction left unmatched. This CDR3 contains 13 residues. CDR3 DNA sequence: TGTGCCAGCACCTCAGGGGGCTGGCAGCCCCAGCATTTT. Translated: CASTSGGWQPQHF.

J is TRBJ2-5 and V is TRBV30, with TRBD1 as a possible D gene (6 bases). The closer fit of TRBJ2-7 to the DNA end suggests the J call may be wrong. Germline assignment: CDR1 GTSNPN and CDR2 SVGIG (reference sequence). The CDR3 consists of 12 residues. The CDR3 region is CAWSDRAHEQYF. The DNA of the CDR3 is TGTGCCTGGAGTGACAGGGCCCACGAGCAGTACTTC.

This clonotype turned up a few times. The J gene is TRBJ2-1, the V gene TRBV20-1; D possibly corresponds to TRBD2 (6 bases). Germline CDR1 and CDR2: DFQATT and SNEGSKA (reference sequence). Trimming removed 5 bases at V and 7 bases at J, with 24 bases between. The CDR3 sequence is 16 residues long. The CDR3 region is CSARVFLARFSNEQFF. The CDR3 region has the DNA TGCAGTGCTCGAGTTTTCCTAGCGAGGTTTTCAAATGAGCAGTTCTTC.

This clonotype was counted between two and nine times. The chain couples TRBV20-1 to TRBJ2-1; 9 bases are a match to TRBD2. CDR1 DFQATT and CDR2 SNEGSKA come from the germline V gene (reference sequence). There are 16 residues in the CDR3. After removal of 3 bases from V and 12 bases from J, the junction contained 18 bases not matched to a gene. DNA for the CDR3: TGCAGTGCTAGTCGAGGGGGAGTGGCTAGCGGGAAATGGCAGTTCTTC. This encodes CSASRGGVASGKWQFF.